Below are 2 T cell receptor beta chains sequenced from a single sample in a study of blood T cell repertoires in COVID-19. Produced via immunoSEQ multiplex PCR; TCRdb's table is partial and in-frame only. Seen here are about 370,000 clones, about 90% observed once, and the top ten hold approximately 3%. Source material: peripheral blood. The source of these receptors is a woman aged 25 to 45 with COVID-19, enrolled during active disease.

The table lists this clone with a count of one. The gene calls are TRBV11-2 and TRBJ2-3; TRBD2 aligns across 10 bases. The CDR3 extends over 15 amino acids. The germline gives CDR1 SGHAT, CDR2 FQNNGV. With V trimmed by 6 bases and J by 3 bases, 6 bases remained unmatched. This CDR3 is CASRKGTSVTDTQYF. CDR3 sequence (DNA): TGTGCCAGCAGGAAAGGGACTAGCGTTACAGATACGCAGTATTTT.

The J gene is TRBJ2-7, the V gene TRBV27, with 9 bases aligning to TRBD2. The germline gives CDR1 MNHEY, CDR2 SMNVEV (reference sequence). This CDR3 spans 13 amino acids. V was clipped by 6 bases and J by 4 bases; unmatched bases: 4. CDR3 sequence (DNA): TGTGCCAGCAGCTCAGCGGGGGGTTACGAGCAGTACTTC. This translates into CASSSAGGYEQYF.